Listed below are T cell receptor beta chains from one sample, sequenced in a study of blood T cell repertoires in COVID-19. Assay used: immunoSEQ multiplex PCR; TCRdb lists only in-frame clones, some missing. The sample holds about 150,000 clones, 65% to 85% seen once. Sequencing used peripheral blood. These receptors originate from a woman over 75 with acute or convalescent COVID-19. The CDR3 runs from the conserved cysteine through the conserved F or W. The order of the fields is J gene, D gene, clone size, V gene, CDR3 DNA, CDR3 protein. The D gene is left open where the match is weak. Rows give clone size only sometimes, using once, few, many, or a class for an expanded clone.

j_call: TRBJ1-2
d_call: TRBD1
clone_size: few
v_call: TRBV11-2
cdr3_nt: TGTGCCAGCAGGATCAGGGGGCGCGGCTATGGCTACACCTTC
cdr3_aa: CASRIRGRGYGYTF

j_call: TRBJ2-3
d_call: TRBD2
clone_size: -
v_call: TRBV4-2
cdr3_nt: TGTGCCAGCAGCCAAGATCGGGGACTAGCGGGGGGAGGAGCGGCGCAGTATTTT
cdr3_aa: CASSQDRGLAGGGAAQYF

j_call: TRBJ2-3
d_call: -
clone_size: -
v_call: TRBV20-1
cdr3_nt: TGCAGTGCCAGTACGACAGGACGCAGTGATACGCAGTATTTT
cdr3_aa: CSASTTGRSDTQYF

j_call: TRBJ1-1
d_call: -
clone_size: -
v_call: TRBV6-6
cdr3_nt: TGTGCCAGCAATAAAGAGCAGGGTCCGTCCACTGAAGCTTTCTTT
cdr3_aa: CASNKEQGPSTEAFF

j_call: TRBJ2-1
d_call: -
clone_size: -
v_call: TRBV7-3
cdr3_nt: TGTGCCAGCAGCTTACGGGCTTTGGGGGAGGAACAGTTCTTC
cdr3_aa: CASSLRALGEEQFF

j_call: TRBJ1-5
d_call: TRBD1
clone_size: few
v_call: TRBV2
cdr3_nt: TGTGCCAGCAGTGAAGCCCAGGGGGGAGGAAGCAATCAGCCCCAGCATTTT
cdr3_aa: CASSEAQGGGSNQPQHF

j_call: TRBJ1-1
d_call: TRBD1
clone_size: -
v_call: TRBV5-1
cdr3_nt: TGCGCCAGCAGCTTGTCATGGACAGGGGGCACTGAAGCTTTCTTT
cdr3_aa: CASSLSWTGGTEAFF

j_call: TRBJ1-1
d_call: -
clone_size: -
v_call: TRBV14
cdr3_nt: TGTGCCAGCAGCCAAGATATTGACACCCTGTCTGTTAACACTGAAGCTTTCTTT
cdr3_aa: CASSQDIDTLSVNTEAFF

j_call: TRBJ1-1
d_call: -
clone_size: -
v_call: TRBV6-5
cdr3_nt: TGTGCCAGCAGTTACGAGGTTCGGAGGAACACTGAAGCTTTCTTT
cdr3_aa: CASSYEVRRNTEAFF

j_call: TRBJ1-1
d_call: TRBD1
clone_size: -
v_call: TRBV11-1
cdr3_nt: TGTGCCAGCAGCCCCAGGGGGACAGGGGGCTTCACTGAAGCTTTCTTT
cdr3_aa: CASSPRGTGGFTEAFF

j_call: TRBJ2-7
d_call: TRBD1
clone_size: few
v_call: TRBV3-1/TRBV3-2
cdr3_nt: TGTGCCAGCAGCACACAGGGGGCAACCTACGAGCAGTACTTC
cdr3_aa: CASSTQGATYEQYF

j_call: TRBJ1-2
d_call: TRBD1
clone_size: -
v_call: TRBV27
cdr3_nt: TGTGCCAGCAGTCCACTAGGACAGGGTCAGGGCTATGGCTACACCTTC
cdr3_aa: CASSPLGQGQGYGYTF

j_call: TRBJ1-1
d_call: -
clone_size: -
v_call: TRBV4-2
cdr3_nt: TGTGCCAGCAGTCCCATGTCGGGAACTGAAGCTTTCTTT
cdr3_aa: CASSPMSGTEAFF

j_call: TRBJ2-7
d_call: -
clone_size: -
v_call: TRBV3-1/TRBV3-2
cdr3_nt: TGTGCCAGCAGCCAAGACGGACTGCCTCGTCTTGACGAGCAGTACTTC
cdr3_aa: CASSQDGLPRLDEQYF

j_call: TRBJ2-1
d_call: -
clone_size: -
v_call: TRBV7-3
cdr3_nt: TGTGCCAGCAGCTTCCCCGGGAGCTCCTACAATGAGCAGTTCTTC
cdr3_aa: CASSFPGSSYNEQFF

j_call: TRBJ2-3
d_call: TRBD1
clone_size: -
v_call: TRBV6-2/TRBV6-3
cdr3_nt: TGTGCCAGCAGTGAGGACAGGGGGCCCGGAGATACGCAGTATTTT
cdr3_aa: CASSEDRGPGDTQYF

j_call: TRBJ2-7
d_call: TRBD1
clone_size: -
v_call: TRBV5-6
cdr3_nt: TGTGCCAGCAGCTTGGGAGGGGGCAGGGGCTCCTACGAGCAGTACTTC
cdr3_aa: CASSLGGGRGSYEQYF

j_call: TRBJ1-2
d_call: TRBD1
clone_size: -
v_call: TRBV9
cdr3_nt: TGTGCCAGCAGCGTAGGACAGGGGGCGCTTGGCTACACCTTC
cdr3_aa: CASSVGQGALGYTF